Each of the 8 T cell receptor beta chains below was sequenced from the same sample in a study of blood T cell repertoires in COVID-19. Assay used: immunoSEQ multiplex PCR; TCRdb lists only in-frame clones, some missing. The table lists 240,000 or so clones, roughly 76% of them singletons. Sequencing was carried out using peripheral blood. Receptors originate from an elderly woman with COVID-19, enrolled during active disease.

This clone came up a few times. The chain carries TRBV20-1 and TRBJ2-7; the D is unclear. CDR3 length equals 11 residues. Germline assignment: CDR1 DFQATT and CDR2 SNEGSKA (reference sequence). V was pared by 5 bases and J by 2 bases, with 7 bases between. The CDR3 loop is CSAELTYEQYF. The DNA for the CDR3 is TGCAGTGCTGAACTGACCTACGAGCAGTACTTC.

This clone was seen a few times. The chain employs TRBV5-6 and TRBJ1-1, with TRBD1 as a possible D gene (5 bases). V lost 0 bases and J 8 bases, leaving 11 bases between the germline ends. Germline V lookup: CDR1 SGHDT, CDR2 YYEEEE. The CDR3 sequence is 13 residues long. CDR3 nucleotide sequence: TGTGCCAGCAGCTTGGGTAGGGGCCCCGAAGCTTTCTTT. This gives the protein CASSLGRGPEAFF.

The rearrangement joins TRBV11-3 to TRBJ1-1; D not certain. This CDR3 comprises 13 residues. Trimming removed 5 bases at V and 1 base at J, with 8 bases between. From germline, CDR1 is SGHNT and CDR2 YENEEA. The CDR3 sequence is CASSARGNTEAFF. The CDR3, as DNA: TGTGCCAGCAGCGCCCGAGGGAACACTGAAGCTTTCTTT.

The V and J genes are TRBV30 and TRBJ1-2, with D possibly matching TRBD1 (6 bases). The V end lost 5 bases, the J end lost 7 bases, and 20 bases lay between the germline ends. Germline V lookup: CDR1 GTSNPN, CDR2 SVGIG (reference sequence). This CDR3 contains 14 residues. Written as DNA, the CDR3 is TGTGCCTGGGGTGCGGGGGCGCGAATGAGTGGCTACACCTTC. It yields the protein CAWGAGARMSGYTF.

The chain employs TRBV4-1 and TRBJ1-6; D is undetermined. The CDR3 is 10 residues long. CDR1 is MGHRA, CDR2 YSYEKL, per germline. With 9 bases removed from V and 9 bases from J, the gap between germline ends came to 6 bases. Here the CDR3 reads CASGLSPLHF. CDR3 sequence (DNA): TGCGCCAGTGGGCTTTCACCCCTCCACTTT.

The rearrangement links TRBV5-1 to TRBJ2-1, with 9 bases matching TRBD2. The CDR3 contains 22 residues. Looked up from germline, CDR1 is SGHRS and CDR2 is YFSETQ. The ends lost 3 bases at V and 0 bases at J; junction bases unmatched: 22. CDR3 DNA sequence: TGCGCCAGCAGCTGGACAGGCCTACGGCGGGGGGGCGCACAGAGCTCCTACAATGAGCAGTTCTTC. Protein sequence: CASSWTGLRRGGAQSSYNEQFF.

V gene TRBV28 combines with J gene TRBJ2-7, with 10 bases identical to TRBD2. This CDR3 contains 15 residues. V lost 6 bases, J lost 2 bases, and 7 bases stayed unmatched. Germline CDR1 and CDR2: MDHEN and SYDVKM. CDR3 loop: CASRTTSGVTYEQYF. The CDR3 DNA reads TGTGCCAGCAGAACCACTAGCGGGGTTACCTACGAGCAGTACTTC.

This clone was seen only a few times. The CDR3 nucleotides are TGTGCCAGCAGCTTACAAGGTCCGGCCGGAGGTGGCTACACCTTC. Translation gives CASSLQGPAGGGYTF. The chain joins TRBV7-2 to TRBJ1-2, with D hard to call. Germline CDR1 and CDR2: SGHTA and FQGNSA. The CDR3 runs to 15 residues. V was clipped by 2 bases and J by 7 bases, with 17 bases between them.